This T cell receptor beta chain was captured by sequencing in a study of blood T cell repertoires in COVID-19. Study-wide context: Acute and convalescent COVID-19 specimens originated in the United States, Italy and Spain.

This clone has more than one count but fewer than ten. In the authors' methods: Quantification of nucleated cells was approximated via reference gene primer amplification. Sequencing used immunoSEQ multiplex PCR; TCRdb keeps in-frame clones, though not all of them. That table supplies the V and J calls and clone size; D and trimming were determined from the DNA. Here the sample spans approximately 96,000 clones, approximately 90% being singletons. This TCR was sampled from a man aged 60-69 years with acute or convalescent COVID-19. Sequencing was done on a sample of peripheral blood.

CDR3 sequence: CASSLGTSVGNEQFF. CDR3 in DNA: TGTGCCAGCAGCTTGGGGACTAGCGTGGGGAATGAGCAGTTCTTC. V and J are TRBV5-4 and TRBJ2-1; 9 positions match TRBD2. J gave up 7 bases and V 0 bases, and 5 bases lay outside the gene matches. Looked up from germline, CDR1 is SGHNT and CDR2 is YYREEE (reference sequence). The CDR3 is made up of 15 amino acids.